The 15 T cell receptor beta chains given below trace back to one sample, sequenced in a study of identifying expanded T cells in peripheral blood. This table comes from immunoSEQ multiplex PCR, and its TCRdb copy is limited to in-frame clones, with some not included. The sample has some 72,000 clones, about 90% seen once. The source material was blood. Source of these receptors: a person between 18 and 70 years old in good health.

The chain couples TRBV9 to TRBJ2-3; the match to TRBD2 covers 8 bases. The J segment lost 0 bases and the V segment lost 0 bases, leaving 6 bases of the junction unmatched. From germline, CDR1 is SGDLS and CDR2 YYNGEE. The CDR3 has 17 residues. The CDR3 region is CASSVASGLTSTDTQYF. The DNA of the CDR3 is TGTGCCAGCAGCGTAGCTAGCGGGCTTACTAGCACAGATACGCAGTATTTT.

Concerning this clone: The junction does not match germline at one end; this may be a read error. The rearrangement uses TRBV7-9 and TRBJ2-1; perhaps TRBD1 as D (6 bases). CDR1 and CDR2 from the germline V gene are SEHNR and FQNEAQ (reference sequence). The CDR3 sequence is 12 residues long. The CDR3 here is CASSLGANAQFF. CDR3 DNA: TGTGCCAGCAGTTTGGGGGCCAATGCGCAGTTCTTC.

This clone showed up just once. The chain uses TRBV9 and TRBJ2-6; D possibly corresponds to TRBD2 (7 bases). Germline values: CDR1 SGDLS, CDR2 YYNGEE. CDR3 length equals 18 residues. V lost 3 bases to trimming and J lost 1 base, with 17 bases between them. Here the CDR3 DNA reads TGTGCCAGCAGCGCCCAAGGGGGGGACCGGTCTGGGGCCAACGTCCTGACTTTC. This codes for CASSAQGGDRSGANVLTF.

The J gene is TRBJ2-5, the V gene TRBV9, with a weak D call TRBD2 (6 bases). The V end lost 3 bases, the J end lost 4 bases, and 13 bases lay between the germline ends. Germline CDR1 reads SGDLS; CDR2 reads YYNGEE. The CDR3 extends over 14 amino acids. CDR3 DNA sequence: TGTGCCAGCAGCGCCCATGGAGGGCGAGAGACCCAGTACTTC. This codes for CASSAHGGRETQYF.

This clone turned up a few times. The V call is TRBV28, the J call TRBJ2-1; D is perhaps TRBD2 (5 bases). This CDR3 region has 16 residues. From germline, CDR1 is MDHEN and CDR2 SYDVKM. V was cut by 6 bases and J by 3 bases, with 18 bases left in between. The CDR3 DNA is TGTGCCAGCAGCCAAGTTGGAGGCTTTGACTACAATGAGCAGTTCTTC. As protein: CASSQVGGFDYNEQFF.

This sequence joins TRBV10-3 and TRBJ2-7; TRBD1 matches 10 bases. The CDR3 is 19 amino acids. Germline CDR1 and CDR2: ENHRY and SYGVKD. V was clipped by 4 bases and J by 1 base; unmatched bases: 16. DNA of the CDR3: TGTGCCATCAGTGGTCCTACGGGACAGGGGTTTTTCCCTTCCTACGAGCAGTACTTC. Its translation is CAISGPTGQGFFPSYEQYF.

The DNA of the CDR3 is TGTGCCAGCAGCTTATGGGAGGGGGTTGGGACCCAGTACTTC. Translating it yields CASSLWEGVGTQYF. The chain carries TRBV11-2 and TRBJ2-5, with D possibly TRBD2 on 7 matching bases. Germline CDR1 reads SGHAT; CDR2 reads FQNNGV. Trimming stripped 2 bases from V and 7 bases from J, with 14 bases between. The CDR3 sequence is 14 residues long.

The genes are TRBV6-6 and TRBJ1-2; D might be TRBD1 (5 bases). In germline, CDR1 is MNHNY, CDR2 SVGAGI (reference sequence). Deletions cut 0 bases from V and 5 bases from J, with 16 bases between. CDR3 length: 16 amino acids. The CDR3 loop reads CASSYSKGIGMYGYTF. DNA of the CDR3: TGTGCCAGCAGTTACTCGAAGGGGATAGGGATGTATGGCTACACCTTC.

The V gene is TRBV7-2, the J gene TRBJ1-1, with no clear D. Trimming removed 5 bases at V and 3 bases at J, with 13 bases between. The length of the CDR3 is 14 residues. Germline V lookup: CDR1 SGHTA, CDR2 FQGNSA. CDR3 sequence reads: CASSQRLRDTEAFF. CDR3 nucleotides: TGTGCCAGCAGCCAAAGGTTGCGGGACACTGAAGCTTTCTTT.

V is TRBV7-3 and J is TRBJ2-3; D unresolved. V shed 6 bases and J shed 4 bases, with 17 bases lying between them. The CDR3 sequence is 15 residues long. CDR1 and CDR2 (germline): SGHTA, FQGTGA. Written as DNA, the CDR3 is TGTGCCAGCAGGTTACAGAGGTCCTCCCCAGATACGCAGTATTTT. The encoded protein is CASRLQRSSPDTQYF.

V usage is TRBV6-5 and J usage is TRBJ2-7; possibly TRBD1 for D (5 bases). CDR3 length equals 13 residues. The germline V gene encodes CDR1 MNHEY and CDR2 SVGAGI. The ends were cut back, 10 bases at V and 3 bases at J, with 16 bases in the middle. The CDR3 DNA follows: TGTGCCACTTCCCTTAGGGGATACTACGAGCAGTACTTC. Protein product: CATSLRGYYEQYF.

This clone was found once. CDR3 coding DNA: TGTGCCAGCGGGAGCAACAGCTACGAGCAGTACTTC. As protein: CASGSNSYEQYF. The chain joins TRBV2 to TRBJ2-7; tentatively, D is TRBD2 (5 bases). Germline V gene sequence: CDR1 SNHLY, CDR2 FYNNEI. V lost 8 bases to trimming and J lost 3 bases, with 11 bases between them. The CDR3 is made up of 12 amino acids.

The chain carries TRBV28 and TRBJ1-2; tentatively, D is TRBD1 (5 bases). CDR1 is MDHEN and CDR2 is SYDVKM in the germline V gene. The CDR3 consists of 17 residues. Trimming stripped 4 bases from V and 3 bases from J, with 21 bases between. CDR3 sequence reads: CASSYIVGAGGDYGYTF. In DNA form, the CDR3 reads TGTGCCAGCAGTTATATTGTAGGGGCCGGAGGGGACTATGGCTACACCTTC.

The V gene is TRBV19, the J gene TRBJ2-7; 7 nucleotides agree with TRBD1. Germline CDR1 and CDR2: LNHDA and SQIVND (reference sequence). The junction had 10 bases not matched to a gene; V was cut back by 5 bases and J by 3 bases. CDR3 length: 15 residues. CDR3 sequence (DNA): TGTGCCAGTAGTGCTCAGGGGGATTGGGACTACGAGCAGTACTTC. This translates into CASSAQGDWDYEQYF.

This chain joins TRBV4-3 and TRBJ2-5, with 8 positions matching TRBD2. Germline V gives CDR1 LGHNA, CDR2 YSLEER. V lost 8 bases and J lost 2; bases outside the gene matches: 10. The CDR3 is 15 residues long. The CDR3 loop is CASGVWAGGQETQYF. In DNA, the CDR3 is TGCGCCAGCGGGGTCTGGGCGGGAGGACAAGAGACCCAGTACTTC.